These 8 T cell receptor beta chains were all obtained from the same sample, sequenced in a study of T cell responses to AZD1222 COVID-19 vaccine. Generated by immunoSEQ multiplex PCR, the TCRdb table keeps only in-frame clones and is missing some. Here the sample spans about 120,000 clones, roughly nine tenths being singletons. Sample: peripheral blood, taken 28 days after the second AZD1222 dose. Receptors originate from an adult who received the AZD1222 COVID-19 vaccine.

The chain combines TRBV7-7 with TRBJ2-5; 8 bases are a match to TRBD2. Germline-derived CDR1 and CDR2 are SSHAT and FNYEAQ (reference sequence). CDR3 size: 13 residues. CDR3 amino acids: CASPGGRVETQYF. The CDR3 nucleotides read TGTGCTAGCCCGGGAGGGCGAGTAGAGACCCAGTACTTC.

V gene TRBV6-4 combines with J gene TRBJ2-3; D unresolved. CDR1 is MRHNA, CDR2 SNTAGT, per germline. CDR3 length: 14 residues. Trimming shortened V by 6 bases and J by 5 bases, and 15 bases separated the two germline ends. The CDR3 DNA reads TGTGCCAGCAGCCCGGGCCTAGATCAAGATACGCAGTATTTT. It translates to CASSPGLDQDTQYF.

The chain has TRBV18 and TRBJ2-1; 8 bases are a match to TRBD2. V lost 3 bases, J lost 7 bases, and 11 bases stayed unmatched. Per germline, CDR1 KGHSH and CDR2 LQKENI. The CDR3 spans 16 residues. The CDR3: CASSPPGGGERNEQFF. The CDR3, as DNA: TGTGCCAGCTCACCCCCGGGGGGGGGCGAACGAAATGAGCAGTTCTTC.

V gene TRBV5-1 combines with J gene TRBJ2-1; TRBD2 matches at 8 bases. CDR1 SGHRS and CDR2 YFSETQ come from the germline V gene. The CDR3 is made up of 19 amino acids. V dropped 0 bases and J dropped 5; count of bases not matched to a gene: 16. CDR3 region: CASSLGLAGILGEDNEQFF. CDR3 sequence (DNA): TGCGCCAGCAGCTTGGGGCTAGCGGGTATATTGGGGGAAGACAATGAGCAGTTCTTC.

The CDR3, as DNA: TGTGCCAGCAGCGGGGGACTAGCGGGGCTTAGCTCCTACAATGAGCAGTTCTTC. Residues: CASSGGLAGLSSYNEQFF. This chain uses TRBV5-4 with TRBJ2-1; 13 bases are a match to TRBD2. The CDR3 covers 18 residues. Germline V gene sequence: CDR1 SGHNT, CDR2 YYREEE (reference sequence). The junction had 7 bases not matched to a gene; V was cut back by 4 bases and J by 0 bases.

The chain couples TRBV29-1 to TRBJ2-7; 9 bases line up with TRBD1. The CDR3 runs 13 residues. In germline, CDR1 is SQVTM, CDR2 ANQGSEA. The ends lost 6 bases at V and 1 base at J; junction bases unmatched: 4. For the CDR3, the DNA is TGCAGCGTCACCGGGACAGGGTCCTACGAGCAGTACTTC. Translating gives CSVTGTGSYEQYF.

The chain combines TRBV2 with TRBJ1-1; D uncertain. CDR1 is SNHLY, CDR2 FYNNEI, per germline. The CDR3 sequence is 12 residues long. The V end was cut by 6 bases, the J end by 6 bases, with 11 bases between. The CDR3 reads CASRQIRPEAFF. In DNA form, the CDR3 reads TGTGCCAGCAGACAAATTCGCCCTGAAGCTTTCTTT.

The chain uses TRBV4-2 and TRBJ1-6, with TRBD1 matching over 9 bases. V was clipped by 2 bases and J by 7 bases; unmatched bases: 0. CDR3 length equals 14 residues. In germline, CDR1 is LGHNA, CDR2 YNFKEQ. The chain's CDR3 is CASSQTGGNSPLHF. CDR3 in DNA: TGTGCCAGCAGCCAAACAGGGGGCAATTCACCCCTCCACTTT.